The 28 T cell receptor beta chains below all came from one sample that was sequenced in a study of blood T cell repertoires in COVID-19. Method: immunoSEQ multiplex PCR; TCRdb's copy keeps in-frame clones and lacks some. This sample has about 74,000 clones, with around 90% found just once. Sample: peripheral blood. The receptors originated from a human donor in a cohort sampled during active COVID-19.

The chain couples TRBV7-8 to TRBJ2-1, with 8 bases aligning to TRBD1. The ends lost 2 bases at V and 3 bases at J; junction bases unmatched: 15. CDR1 and CDR2 (germline): SGHVS, FQNEAQ. CDR3 length: 19 residues. The CDR3 DNA reads TGTGCCAGCAGCTTACCCACAGGGGGTTCCCAACTAATCTACAATGAGCAGTTCTTC. Translation: CASSLPTGGSQLIYNEQFF. The entire variable domain, with the rest obtained from reference TRBV7-8 and TRBJ2-1, is as follows: GAGVSQSPRYKVAKRGQDVALRCDPISGHVSLFWYQQALGQGPEFLTYFQNEAQLDKSGLPSDRFFAERPEGSVSTLKIQRTQQEDSAVYLCASSLPTGGSQLIYNEQFFGPGTRLTVL.

CDR3 bases: TGTGCCAGCAGCCAAGCCCGCGGATCCTACAATGAGCAGTTCTTC. This translates into CASSQARGSYNEQFF. J is TRBJ2-1 and V is TRBV3-1 (or the pseudogene TRBV3-2), with unresolved D. The germline V gene encodes CDR1 LGHDT and CDR2 YNNKEL (reference sequence). The CDR3 extends over 15 amino acids. V dropped 1 base and J dropped 1 base, with 8 bases sitting between them.

The chain uses TRBV5-1 and TRBJ2-3, with 7 bases fitting TRBD2. Per germline, CDR1 SGHRS and CDR2 YFSETQ. The CDR3 has 15 residues. Unmatched junction bases numbered 3, after V lost 2 bases and J lost 0 bases. The CDR3 sequence is CASSLGGRSTDTQYF. As DNA, the CDR3 is TGCGCCAGCAGCTTAGGCGGGAGAAGCACAGATACGCAGTATTTT.

The gene calls are TRBV9 and TRBJ1-4, with 10 bases that match TRBD1. Germline CDR1 is SGDLS and CDR2 is YYNGEE. The V segment lost 3 bases and the J segment 7 bases; nucleotides outside the gene matches: 12. The CDR3 spans 17 residues. CDR3 region: CASSAREPGTGVEKLFF. Written as DNA, the CDR3 is TGTGCCAGCAGCGCAAGAGAGCCCGGGACAGGGGTTGAAAAACTGTTTTTT.

The chain couples TRBV5-1 to TRBJ1-2; D unresolved. The CDR3 is 14 amino acids. Looked up from germline, CDR1 is SGHRS and CDR2 is YFSETQ. Trimming took 4 bases from V and 7 from J, leaving 17 bases between them. CDR3 DNA sequence: TGCGCCAGCAGCGGCGACGGGGAGGGCCGTGGCTACACCTTC. Its protein is CASSGDGEGRGYTF. Based on the CDR3 plus reference TRBV5-1 and TRBJ1-2, the full variable domain is KAGVTQTPRYLIKTRGQQVTLSCSPISGHRSVSWYQQTPGQGLQFLFEYFSETQRNKGNFPGRFSGRQFSNSRSEMNVSTLELGDSALYLCASSGDGEGRGYTFGSGTRLTVV.

This clone was found a few times. The J gene is TRBJ2-7, the V gene TRBV27; a weak D match, TRBD2 (6 bases). Trimming shortened V by 0 bases and J by 0 bases, and 15 bases separated the two germline ends. Germline loops: CDR1 MNHEY, CDR2 SMNVEV (reference sequence). CDR3 size: 17 residues. DNA for the CDR3: TGTGCCAGCAGTTTATCTGGGCTAGCGCCGAGCTCCTACGAGCAGTACTTC. Amino acids: CASSLSGLAPSSYEQYF.

V gene TRBV19 combines with J gene TRBJ2-3; 11 bases fit TRBD1. The CDR3 spans 16 residues. V was clipped by 5 bases and J by 2 bases; unmatched bases: 6. Germline V gives CDR1 LNHDA, CDR2 SQIVND (reference sequence). For the CDR3, the DNA is TGTGCCAGTAGTTCCCGTGGACAGGGGGCCACAGATACGCAGTATTTT. Encoded protein: CASSSRGQGATDTQYF.

J is TRBJ2-7 and V is TRBV2, with 9 positions matching TRBD2. CDR3 size: 14 residues. Germline CDR1 reads SNHLY; CDR2 reads FYNNEI. J gave up 3 bases and V 8 bases, and 8 bases lay outside the gene matches. The CDR3 reads CASQLAGPFYEQYF. CDR3 nucleotide sequence: TGTGCCAGCCAACTAGCGGGCCCATTCTACGAGCAGTACTTC.

J is TRBJ2-7 and V is TRBV27; maybe TRBD1 (6 bases). The germline gives CDR1 MNHEY, CDR2 SMNVEV (reference sequence). Trimming pared 4 bases from V and 4 bases from J, leaving 17 bases between. The CDR3 covers 15 residues. The CDR3 coding sequence is TGTGCCAGCAGTTCATCGACGACAGGATGGTACGAGCAGTACTTC. Protein product: CASSSSTTGWYEQYF.

The chain couples TRBV19 to TRBJ2-1; maybe TRBD2 (6 bases). The germline V gene encodes CDR1 LNHDA and CDR2 SQIVND (reference sequence). This CDR3 is 14 amino acids long. Deletions cut 1 base from V and 9 bases from J, with 13 bases between. CDR3 sequence: CASSIVGRGGEQFF. CDR3 nucleotide sequence: TGTGCCAGTAGTATAGTTGGTCGGGGAGGTGAGCAGTTCTTC.

The chain uses TRBV19 and TRBJ2-7, with D perhaps TRBD2 (6 bases). This CDR3 contains 13 residues. The V gene lost 3 bases and the J gene lost 5 bases, with 11 bases spanning the gap. The germline V gene encodes CDR1 LNHDA and CDR2 SQIVND (reference sequence). CDR3 amino acids: CASSIRRRDEQYF. The CDR3 bases are TGTGCCAGTAGTATCCGGAGGAGGGACGAGCAGTACTTC.

This chain links TRBV27 with TRBJ2-7, with 9 bases that match TRBD1. The ends lost 7 bases at V and 7 bases at J; junction bases unmatched: 8. The CDR3 is 13 residues long. The germline gives CDR1 MNHEY, CDR2 SMNVEV (reference sequence). CDR3 amino acids: CASNRDRVTEQYF. The CDR3 region has the DNA TGTGCCAGCAACCGGGACAGGGTTACGGAGCAGTACTTC.

V is TRBV9 and J is TRBJ2-3; 11 bases map to TRBD1. Looked up from germline, CDR1 is SGDLS and CDR2 is YYNGEE. J gave up 5 bases and V 4 bases, and 6 bases lay outside the gene matches. The CDR3 is 15 amino acids. The CDR3 spells CASSLGQGALDTQYF. In DNA, the CDR3 is TGTGCCAGCAGCCTTGGACAGGGGGCCCTAGATACGCAGTATTTT.

The chain links TRBV6-1 to TRBJ1-1; D is unclear. The CDR3 runs to 15 residues. V dropped 1 base and J dropped 5 bases, with 14 bases sitting between them. From germline, CDR1 is MNHNS and CDR2 SASEGT. The CDR3, as DNA: TGTGCCAGCAGTGAAGGGGTGGTTTGGAGGACTGAAGCTTTCTTT. Amino acids: CASSEGVVWRTEAFF.

The gene calls are TRBV28 and TRBJ1-2, with 12 bases aligning to TRBD1. This CDR3 is built from 15 residues. Germline loops: CDR1 MDHEN, CDR2 SYDVKM. Losses at the gene ends were 6 bases for V and 8 bases for J; bases not matched to a gene: 10. CDR3 region: CASRPLGTGGLGYTF. In DNA form, the CDR3 reads TGTGCCAGCAGACCACTCGGGACAGGGGGCCTGGGCTACACCTTC.

The V and J genes are TRBV19 and TRBJ2-3; TRBD2 matches at 8 bases. V was pared by 0 bases and J by 3 bases, with 2 bases of the junction left unmatched. Germline loops: CDR1 LNHDA, CDR2 SQIVND (reference sequence). The CDR3 length is 15 residues. The CDR3 coding sequence is TGTGCCAGTAGTATAGAAGCGGGAGCGACAGATACGCAGTATTTT. Its translation is CASSIEAGATDTQYF.

The rearrangement joins TRBV28 to TRBJ2-1; a weak D match, TRBD2 (5 bases). The length of the CDR3 is 15 residues. Trimming took 3 bases from V and 4 from J, leaving 13 bases between them. CDR1 MDHEN and CDR2 SYDVKM come from the germline V gene. As DNA, the CDR3 is TGTGCCAGCAGTTTTCAGTCCGGCGGGTACAATGAGCAGTTCTTC. Translation: CASSFQSGGYNEQFF.

The chain is built from TRBV27 and TRBJ2-1; 13 positions match TRBD2. CDR3 length equals 17 residues. Per the germline V gene, CDR1 is MNHEY and CDR2 is SMNVEV (reference sequence). V dropped 3 bases and J dropped 5; count of bases not matched to a gene: 7. The CDR3 loop is CASSFGTSGARDNEQFF. CDR3 coding DNA: TGTGCCAGCAGTTTCGGGACTAGCGGGGCTCGGGACAATGAGCAGTTCTTC.

The CDR3 nucleotides read TGTGCCAGCAGCGCGGGACAGGGGGAGGCTGGAAACACCATATATTTT. Its protein is CASSAGQGEAGNTIYF. The chain is built from TRBV9 and TRBJ1-3; 11 nucleotides line up with TRBD1. J gave up 2 bases and V 3 bases, and 4 bases lay outside the gene matches. Per the germline V gene, CDR1 is SGDLS and CDR2 is YYNGEE. The CDR3 runs 16 residues.

The chain recombines TRBV28 with TRBJ2-7, with 7 nucleotides matching TRBD2. CDR1 and CDR2 (germline): MDHEN, SYDVKM. This CDR3 contains 13 residues. Unmatched junction bases numbered 0, after V lost 4 bases and J lost 0 bases. The CDR3, as DNA: TGTGCCAGCAGTTGGGGGGGCTCCTACGAGCAGTACTTC. This codes for CASSWGGSYEQYF.

V is TRBV27 and J is TRBJ2-1; D is ambiguous. The CDR3 has 11 residues. V lost 2 bases and J 9 bases, leaving 5 bases between the germline ends. Germline values: CDR1 MNHEY, CDR2 SMNVEV (reference sequence). CDR3 DNA: TGTGCCAGCAGTTTAGGAGCTGAGCAGTTCTTC. Amino acids: CASSLGAEQFF.

The chain couples TRBV9 to TRBJ2-3, with D possibly matching TRBD2 (6 bases). There are 14 residues in the CDR3. Trimming removed 4 bases from V and 5 bases from J, with 14 bases in between. The germline V gene has CDR1 SGDLS and CDR2 YYNGEE. This chain's CDR3 is CASSSAGNGDTQYF. CDR3 in DNA: TGTGCCAGCAGCTCAGCGGGTAACGGAGATACGCAGTATTTT.

This clone was seen once. V gene TRBV5-1 combines with J gene TRBJ2-1; a weak D match, TRBD2 (6 bases). The CDR3 runs 15 residues. The V gene lost 5 bases and the J gene lost 6 bases, with 18 bases spanning the gap. Germline CDR1 reads SGHRS; CDR2 reads YFSETQ. The CDR3 protein is CASSPAAGSPNEQFF. CDR3 nucleotides: TGCGCCAGCAGTCCTGCCGCGGGGAGCCCCAATGAGCAGTTCTTC.

This chain uses TRBV4-3 with TRBJ1-6, with unresolved D. In germline, CDR1 is LGHNA, CDR2 YSLEER. Trimming removed 4 bases at V and 5 bases at J, with 6 bases between. There are 13 residues in the CDR3. The CDR3 DNA reads TGCGCCAGCAGCCTAGCAGATAATTCACCCCTCCACTTT. Residues: CASSLADNSPLHF.

This clone was seen once. The V call is TRBV27, the J call TRBJ2-5; TRBD1 is a possible D gene (6 bases). The CDR3 covers 15 residues. Germline V CDR1 and CDR2: MNHEY, SMNVEV (reference sequence). The V and J ends lost 3 bases and 4 bases respectively, with 15 bases between them. Written as DNA, the CDR3 is TGTGCCAGCAGTTTGTCTTGGGGGCGCTCAGAGACCCAGTACTTC. As protein: CASSLSWGRSETQYF.

The chain has TRBV27 and TRBJ2-7, with TRBD1 as a possible D gene (5 bases). In germline, CDR1 is MNHEY, CDR2 SMNVEV (reference sequence). The ends were cut back, 5 bases at V and 2 bases at J, with 16 bases in the middle. The CDR3 covers 15 residues. Here the CDR3 reads CASSIIGQGPYEQYF. CDR3 sequence (DNA): TGTGCCAGCAGTATAATCGGGCAGGGCCCCTACGAGCAGTACTTC.

V and J are TRBV27 and TRBJ2-1; 8 bases align to TRBD2. After removal of 7 bases from V and 0 bases from J, the junction contained 5 bases not matched to a gene. Germline lookup yields CDR1 MNHEY and CDR2 SMNVEV (reference sequence). The CDR3 extends over 15 amino acids. CDR3 DNA: TGTGCCAGCAAAACTAGCGGTAGCTCCTACAATGAGCAGTTCTTC. Its protein product is CASKTSGSSYNEQFF.

V gene TRBV4-1 combines with J gene TRBJ2-3; TRBD2 matches 8 bases. Looked up from germline, CDR1 is MGHRA and CDR2 is YSYEKL. This CDR3 has 16 residues. Losses at the gene ends were 0 bases for V and 4 bases for J; bases not matched to a gene: 6. The CDR3 spells CASSQEAGGGADTQYF. In nucleotides, the CDR3 is TGCGCCAGCAGCCAAGAGGCGGGGGGCGGCGCAGATACGCAGTATTTT.